A single sample is the source of the 29 T cell receptor beta chains below, sequenced in a study of blood T cell repertoires in COVID-19. The protocol was immunoSEQ multiplex PCR, while the TCRdb copy is restricted to in-frame clones and leaves out a portion. The data contain around 99,000 clones, 88% of them singletons. Sequenced material: peripheral blood. All receptors derive from a man aged 45-60 years with active or convalescent COVID-19.

The chain has TRBV28 and TRBJ2-7; a possible D gene is TRBD2 (6 bases). The germline V and J ends were trimmed by 7 bases and 4 bases, with 14 bases remaining between them. The CDR3 has 13 residues. Germline V gene lookup returns CDR1 MDHEN and CDR2 SYDVKM. CDR3 DNA: TGTGCCAGCACGTCGGCGGGGATTTACGAGCAGTACTTC. Translated, it gives CASTSAGIYEQYF.

CDR3 nucleotide sequence: TGTGCCAGCAGTTCAGGTGGGTTCATGAACACTGAAGCTTTCTTT. Its protein product is CASSSGGFMNTEAFF. The gene calls are TRBV27 and TRBJ1-1; no clear D gene. V was trimmed by 4 bases and J by 0 bases, leaving 12 bases between them. CDR1 is MNHEY, CDR2 SMNVEV, per germline (reference sequence). This CDR3 has 15 residues.

The J gene is TRBJ1-6, the V gene TRBV4-3, with TRBD1 matching 7 bases. Trimming took 3 bases from V and 10 from J; bases not matched to a gene: 3. Germline V gene lookup returns CDR1 LGHNA and CDR2 YSLEER. The CDR3 contains 13 residues. The CDR3 DNA is TGCGCCAGCAGCCACGGACAGGCGTCACCCCTCCACTTT. It is translated as CASSHGQASPLHF.

V is TRBV7-9 and J is TRBJ1-6, with 9 bases lining up with TRBD1. The CDR3 runs 16 residues. Trimming cost V 6 bases and J 7 bases; bases outside gene matches: 10. Looked up from germline, CDR1 is SEHNR and CDR2 is FQNEAQ (reference sequence). The CDR3 nucleotides are TGTGCCAGCAGAAAAAATTCGGGACAGGGCAATTCACCCCTCCACTTT. As protein: CASRKNSGQGNSPLHF.

The rearrangement uses TRBV29-1 and TRBJ2-1, with 7 positions matching TRBD1. CDR1 SQVTM and CDR2 ANQGSEA come from the germline V gene. Germline trimming cut 4 bases from V and 3 bases from J; bases unmatched to any gene: 6. CDR3 length: 14 residues. CDR3 amino acids: CSVAKTGIYNEQFF. The CDR3 DNA is TGCAGCGTTGCAAAGACAGGGATCTACAATGAGCAGTTCTTC.

The V and J genes are TRBV5-1 and TRBJ2-5, with D uncertain. The length of the CDR3 is 15 residues. Germline V lookup: CDR1 SGHRS, CDR2 YFSETQ. The V and J ends lost 1 base and 4 bases respectively, with 14 bases between them. This CDR3 is CASSLNTAAGETQYF. The CDR3 nucleotides are TGCGCCAGCAGCTTGAATACGGCGGCTGGAGAGACCCAGTACTTC.

This chain joins TRBV6-2 or TRBV6-3 and TRBJ2-2; D may be TRBD1 (6 bases). The germline CDR1 and CDR2 sequences are MNHEY and SVGEGT. The CDR3 length is 17 residues. V dropped 5 bases and J dropped 6 bases, with 22 bases sitting between them. The CDR3 sequence is CASSAPDSYEHAGELFF. For the CDR3, the DNA is TGTGCCAGCAGTGCCCCGGACAGCTACGAACACGCCGGGGAGCTGTTTTTT.

V is TRBV6-5 and J is TRBJ1-2; D possibly corresponds to TRBD1 (6 bases). Germline CDR1 MNHEY, CDR2 SVGAGI. The CDR3 totals 16 residues. V lost 4 bases to trimming and J lost 4 bases, with 19 bases between them. The CDR3 nucleotides are TGTGCCAGCAGTTTTTACCCCGGGACACCTACCTATGGCTACACCTTC. It is translated as CASSFYPGTPTYGYTF.

CDR3 DNA sequence: TGTGCCATCAGTGAGTGGGCTCCCTACGAGCAGTACTTC. Its translation: CAISEWAPYEQYF. V and J are TRBV10-3 and TRBJ2-7; D ambiguous. This CDR3 region has 13 residues. Deletions cut 1 base from V and 2 bases from J, with 6 bases between. From germline, CDR1 is ENHRY and CDR2 SYGVKD.

This chain connects TRBV28 to TRBJ2-4, with D unresolved. Trimming stripped 2 bases from V and 7 bases from J, with 6 bases between. The CDR3 covers 12 residues. Germline-derived CDR1 and CDR2 are MDHEN and SYDVKM. The CDR3 spells CASSLPQNIQYF. The CDR3 DNA follows: TGTGCCAGCAGTTTACCCCAGAACATTCAGTACTTC.

In DNA, the CDR3 is TGTGCCAGCAGCTTAACGCGAGGGAGAGAGACCCAGTACTTC. It encodes CASSLTRGRETQYF. The V gene is TRBV7-9, the J gene TRBJ2-5, with a possible D match to TRBD2 (5 bases). Germline loops: CDR1 SEHNR, CDR2 FQNEAQ (reference sequence). The CDR3 extends over 14 amino acids. With 2 bases removed from V and 4 bases from J, the gap between germline ends came to 11 bases.

The V gene is TRBV3-1 (or the pseudogene TRBV3-2), the J gene TRBJ1-2; D is unresolved. Deletions cut 1 base from V and 5 bases from J, with 8 bases between. Per the germline V gene, CDR1 is LGHDT and CDR2 is YNNKEL (reference sequence). The CDR3 totals 13 residues. CDR3 DNA sequence: TGTGCCAGCAGCCAAGGACCGGGTTATGGCTACACCTTC. Translated, it gives CASSQGPGYGYTF.

The genes are TRBV29-1 and TRBJ2-5; TRBD2 matches 14 bases. CDR3 length: 20 amino acids. Germline V lookup: CDR1 SQVTM, CDR2 ANQGSEA. The junction had 17 bases not matched to a gene; V was cut back by 2 bases and J by 3 bases. The CDR3 sequence: CSVELLGTSGSGLLEETQYF. CDR3 sequence (DNA): TGCAGCGTTGAATTGCTCGGGACTAGCGGGAGTGGCTTGCTGGAAGAGACCCAGTACTTC.

V is TRBV27 and J is TRBJ2-7; no reliable D call. Germline-derived CDR1 and CDR2 are MNHEY and SMNVEV (reference sequence). The CDR3 has 15 residues. V was cut by 3 bases and J by 2 bases, with 14 bases left in between. CDR3 bases: TGTGCCAGCAGTTTTCTGACTGACGGTCCCTACGAGCAGTACTTC. This translates into CASSFLTDGPYEQYF.

The genes are TRBV19 and TRBJ2-1, with 9 bases fitting TRBD2. The CDR3 has 16 residues. Germline CDR1 reads LNHDA; CDR2 reads SQIVND (reference sequence). Trimming took 6 bases from V and 8 from J; bases not matched to a gene: 14. Here the CDR3 reads CASSINPGLAFHEQFF. CDR3 sequence (DNA): TGTGCCAGTAGCATAAACCCGGGACTAGCTTTCCATGAGCAGTTCTTC.

The J gene is TRBJ2-7, the V gene TRBV14, with D tentatively TRBD1 (5 bases). Germline CDR1 reads SGHDN; CDR2 reads FVKESK. The CDR3 has 12 residues. The V and J ends lost 3 bases and 4 bases respectively, with 7 bases between them. As DNA, the CDR3 is TGTGCCAGCAGCCAGCAGGGATACGAGCAGTACTTC. This gives the protein CASSQQGYEQYF.

V usage is TRBV5-1 and J usage is TRBJ2-5; D is undetermined. The CDR3 spans 13 residues. Trimming shortened V by 9 bases and J by 2 bases, and 14 bases separated the two germline ends. Looked up from germline, CDR1 is SGHRS and CDR2 is YFSETQ. In DNA, the CDR3 is TGCGCCACCGCGTTTGTTTGGCAAGAGACCCAGTACTTC. As protein: CATAFVWQETQYF.

The chain is built from TRBV6-2 or TRBV6-3 and TRBJ2-2, with D perhaps matching TRBD1 (6 bases). Trimming left V 2 bases short and J 4 bases short, with 8 bases between. Germline loops: CDR1 MNHEY, CDR2 SVGEGT. This CDR3 contains 14 residues. The CDR3 DNA reads TGTGCCAGCAGTTACGGGACAACCACCGGGGAGCTGTTTTTT. Translating it yields CASSYGTTTGELFF.

The gene calls are TRBV19 and TRBJ1-1; D unresolved. This CDR3 region has 12 residues. Trimming pared 7 bases from V and 8 bases from J, leaving 14 bases between. The germline V gene encodes CDR1 LNHDA and CDR2 SQIVND (reference sequence). The CDR3 reads CASNRGLKEAFF. The CDR3 coding sequence is TGTGCCAGTAATCGGGGTCTAAAAGAAGCTTTCTTT.

As to this clone: A junction end diverges from the germline sequence, so it may reflect a read error. The rearrangement joins TRBV11-2 to TRBJ2-2; D call uncertain. The germline CDR1 and CDR2 sequences are SGHAT and FQNNGV. There are 14 residues in the CDR3. This CDR3 reads CASSPRSNAGELFF. The CDR3 nucleotides are TGTGCCAGCAGCCCCCGGTCGAACGCCGGGGAGCTGTTTTTT.

The CDR3 DNA reads TGTGCCAGCAGCCCCGGGACTAATTTCTTTGATGAGCAGTTCTTC. Protein sequence: CASSPGTNFFDEQFF. The chain has TRBV3-1 (or the pseudogene TRBV3-2) and TRBJ2-1; TRBD2 matches at 7 bases. The V and J ends lost 4 bases and 8 bases, in that order; junction bases with no gene match: 11. The CDR3 contains 15 residues. Germline CDR1 is LGHDT and CDR2 is YNNKEL (reference sequence).

The chain is built from TRBV7-2 and TRBJ1-5, with unresolved D. V dropped 2 bases and J dropped 5 bases, with 7 bases sitting between them. Per germline, CDR1 SGHTA and CDR2 FQGNSA. The CDR3 consists of 13 residues. In DNA, the CDR3 is TGTGCCAGCAGCTTACAACCAGATCAGCCCCAGCATTTT. Encoded protein: CASSLQPDQPQHF.

The V and J genes are TRBV2 and TRBJ1-2; 9 bases are a match to TRBD1. Germline CDR1 SNHLY, CDR2 FYNNEI. V lost 4 bases, J lost 0 bases, and 6 bases stayed unmatched. The CDR3 has 16 amino acids. The CDR3 region is CASSVNRGRTNYGYTF. In DNA form, the CDR3 reads TGTGCCAGCAGTGTGAACAGGGGGCGGACTAACTATGGCTACACCTTC.

Here the CDR3 DNA reads TGTGCCAGCAGCTTAGCCGACAGTCAGCCCCAGCATTTT. This encodes CASSLADSQPQHF. The chain uses TRBV7-2 and TRBJ1-5, with D tentatively TRBD1 (5 bases). Trimming took 0 bases from V and 6 from J, leaving 6 bases between them. This CDR3 has 13 amino acids. The germline CDR1 and CDR2 sequences are SGHTA and FQGNSA. The whole variable domain, remainder taken from reference TRBV7-2 and TRBJ1-5, is GAGVSQSPSNKVTEKGKDVELRCDPISGHTALYWYRQSLGQGLEFLIYFQGNSAPDKSGLPSDRFSAERTGGSVSTLTIQRTQQEDSAVYLCASSLADSQPQHFGDGTRLSIL.

This clone has just one count. The V call is TRBV3-1 (or the pseudogene TRBV3-2), the J call TRBJ2-1, with TRBD2 matching 7 bases. The germline gives CDR1 LGHDT, CDR2 YNNKEL (reference sequence). With V trimmed by 1 base and J by 0 bases, 12 bases remained unmatched. This CDR3 is built from 19 residues. This chain's CDR3 is CASSQAGGSGQSSYNEQFF. CDR3 DNA: TGTGCCAGCAGCCAAGCTGGGGGTAGCGGGCAGAGCTCCTACAATGAGCAGTTCTTC.

The V call is TRBV19, the J call TRBJ2-1, with 7 bases that match TRBD1. The germline CDR1 and CDR2 sequences are LNHDA and SQIVND (reference sequence). Trimming took 5 bases from V and 4 from J; bases not matched to a gene: 11. The CDR3 extends over 16 amino acids. DNA for the CDR3: TGTGCCAGTAGTTACCGCCGGGACAGCCTTTACAATGAGCAGTTCTTC. Its protein product is CASSYRRDSLYNEQFF.

In regard to this clone: Distinct nucleotide sequences in the sample also encode this CDR3. The chain links TRBV9 to TRBJ1-3, with 8 bases matching TRBD1. CDR3 length: 14 residues. V lost 2 bases to trimming and J lost 4 bases; unmatched junction nucleotides: 2. The germline V gene has CDR1 SGDLS and CDR2 YYNGEE. The CDR3 reads CASSVGTGGNTIYF. In nucleotides, the CDR3 is TGTGCCAGCAGCGTGGGGACAGGCGGAAACACCATATATTTT.

This clone was observed a handful of times. V gene TRBV7-2 combines with J gene TRBJ2-1; 8 nucleotides align to TRBD2. This CDR3 has 15 amino acids. V shed 1 base, J shed 3 bases, and the junction held 2 bases outside the gene matches. From germline, CDR1 is SGHTA and CDR2 FQGNSA. CDR3 residues: CASSLGSGNYNEQFF. In nucleotides, the CDR3 is TGTGCCAGCAGCTTAGGTAGCGGGAACTACAATGAGCAGTTCTTC.

The chain joins TRBV10-1 to TRBJ2-2; 8 bases are shared with TRBD2. CDR3 size: 15 residues. V gave up 8 bases and J gave up 0 bases; unmatched junction bases: 5. Germline V gene sequence: CDR1 WNHNN, CDR2 SYGVQD (reference sequence). CDR3 DNA sequence: TGCGCCAGCGGGGCGGGGGGCGCGAACACCGGGGAGCTGTTTTTT. Protein sequence: CASGAGGANTGELFF.